This record covers a single TCR beta chain. Its antigen target is currently unknown. The record has no base qualities; no much larger clone is one base away. Enrolling through a virtual design, the prospective study's participants ranged in age from roughly 18 to 100 years and lived across 24 United States geographic areas. In the prospective study, participants were assigned to cohorts based on the clinical history participants reported in a screening survey and a study questionnaire. For ImmuneRACE Cohort 3, a participant was defined as recovered based on two consecutive negative NP/OP PCR tests, clearance by a healthcare professional, or resolution of symptoms. In the prospective study, whole blood, serum and a nasopharyngeal or oropharyngeal swab were collected from each participant by mobile phlebotomists. Participants in the prospective study had the option to provide additional blood draws and questionnaires over a 2-month period. Blood samples from the prospective study were shipped frozen or at room temperature prior to DNA extraction.

The immunoSEQ Assay, a bias-controlled multiplex PCR, was used to amplify TCRbeta CDR3 regions from genomic DNA. As for how the authors treated the data: Within the assay, amplification of reference gene primers was used to estimate how many nucleated cells each sample contained. To quantify the absolute abundance of each unique TCRbeta CDR3 rearrangement, sequence reads were collapsed and filtered. For each sample, productive Simpson clonality was calculated by taking the square root of Simpson's diversity index across productive rearrangements. Sourced from immuneACCESS, this table was stored by TCRdb with only in-frame sequences that have V and J called. A share of the clones is absent; for the studies checked, an unresolved V gene accounts for under half, and the remainder has no known explanation. The V and J calls and clone size come from that table; D and trimming were worked out from the DNA. This sample is represented by about 180,000 clones; 80% to 90% of them were singletons. The ten largest make up roughly 10% of the sample.

Counted from cysteine to phenylalanine, this CDR3 has 18 amino acids. Just CDR3 DNA is preserved here, 54 bases in frame from base 1. At the junction V is shortened by 6 bases and J by 2 bases, with 26 bases in between. Sequences LGHNT (CDR1) and FRNRAP (CDR2) are obtained from the germline V gene. The sample comes from a study of blood T cell repertoires in COVID-19 (TCRdb year 2020). For context, the study as a whole: Samples from collaborators originated in the United States, Italy and Spain and spanned both the acute and convalescent phases of COVID-19. The prospective study material was composed of cDNA or gDNA derived from T cells, B-cell-depleted T cells, or PBMCs. Deeply sampled blood TCRbeta repertoires from subjects exposed to, actively infected with, or recovered from COVID-19 were included in the dataset. The repertoires were released in a freely available public database intended as a resource for research on the immune response to SARS-CoV-2. The samples were drawn from two sources: the first 160 participants of the ongoing ImmuneRACE study, and over 950 subjects contributed by 6 global collaborators. The sample metadata nearly always contained a de-identified subject ID, COVID-19 status, age in years and sex. Where available, HLA class I and class II types were taken from metadata supplied by the sample provider and were not determined by assay-based typing.

What the research found in general, with its limitations: The quantity of clinical and demographic metadata differed by source and by participant and was supplied without curation.

The chain links TRBV12-5 with TRBJ2-7; matching of 6 bases hints at TRBD1 as the D gene. The sequenced material came from PBMCs or T cells enriched from blood (not recorded which). This sequence was found in a woman between 18 and 30 years old who had recovered from COVID-19. The CDR3 sequence is CASGGARVCRPRAYEQYF. The nucleotide sequence is given as TGTGCTAGTGGGGGGGCCCGCGTCTGCCGTCCGAGGGCCTACGAGCAGTACTTC.